This entry features one T cell receptor (beta chain) sequence. This specimen comes from a study of blood T cells in healthy people across ages. Next came a second PCR, run for about 7 to 12 cycles, which used a sample-barcoded 5' primer along with a J-beta primer mix. TCRdb reprocessed the 5' RACE reads via MiXCR and lists one record per CDR3 protein. Found here are about 1.1 million distinct CDR3 sequences, 30% to 40% of them singletons; the top ten hold around 13%. There are 17 residues in the CDR3. The trim removed 6 bases at V and 6 bases at J, leaving 12 bases unmatched. CDR1 MNHEY and CDR2 SMNVEV come from the germline V gene (reference sequence).

Sequencing used blood. The sequence came from a man aged 18 to 35 in good health. The genes are TRBV27 and TRBJ1-6, with TRBD1 matching over 9 bases. The CDR3 bases are TGTGCCAGCAGGCCCTCTGGACAGGGGAGTTCTAATTCACCCCTCCACTTT. Protein product: CASRPSGQGSSNSPLHF.